This TCR beta chain comes out of a study of molecular identifiers for immune sequencing clone quantification. The bulk TCR libraries were made with methods described before and with listed TCR primers. In TCRdb, the PCR reads were re-called with MiXCR into one record per CDR3 protein. The repertoire holds some 650,000 distinct CDR3 sequences, with just under 20% as singletons. Germline V gene data show CDR1 as MNHEY and CDR2 as SMNVEV (reference sequence). The V and J ends lost 2 bases and 7 bases, in that order; junction bases with no gene match: 6. This CDR3 contains 15 residues. This clonotype was observed many times.

This receptor was obtained from a human donor in good health. Some libraries in this study had Jurkat cell RNA spiked in. The chain joins TRBV27 to TRBJ2-7; TRBD2 aligns across 12 bases. Sequencing input: naive CD8+ T cells from blood, with Jurkat cell RNA spiked in. Documented subset: FACS-sorted CD8+CD4-CCR7+CD45RA+ naive T cells. The DNA for the CDR3 is TGTGCCAGCAGTTTAGGACTAGCGGGGACCAAGGAGCAGTACTTC. Encoded protein: CASSLGLAGTKEQYF.